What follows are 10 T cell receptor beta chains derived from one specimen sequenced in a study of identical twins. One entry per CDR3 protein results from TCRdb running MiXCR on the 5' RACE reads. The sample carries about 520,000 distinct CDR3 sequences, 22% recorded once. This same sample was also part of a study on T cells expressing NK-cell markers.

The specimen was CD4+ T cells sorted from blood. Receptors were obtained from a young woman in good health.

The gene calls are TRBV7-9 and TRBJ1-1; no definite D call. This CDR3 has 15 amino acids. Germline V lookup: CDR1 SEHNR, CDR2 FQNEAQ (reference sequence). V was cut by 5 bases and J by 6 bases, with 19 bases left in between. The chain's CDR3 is CASSERTEYNAEAFF. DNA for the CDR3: TGTGCCAGCAGCGAAAGGACGGAATATAACGCTGAAGCTTTCTTT.

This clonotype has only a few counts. CDR3 residues: CASRGGQGRVLPSGYTF. CDR3 in DNA: TGTGCCAGCAGGGGGGGGCAGGGCCGAGTACTTCCTAGTGGCTACACCTTC. V usage is TRBV6-1 and J usage is TRBJ1-2, with a tentative D call TRBD1 (6 bases). The CDR3 sequence is 17 residues long. With 6 bases removed from V and 7 bases from J, the gap between germline ends came to 27 bases. The germline V gene encodes CDR1 MNHNS and CDR2 SASEGT.

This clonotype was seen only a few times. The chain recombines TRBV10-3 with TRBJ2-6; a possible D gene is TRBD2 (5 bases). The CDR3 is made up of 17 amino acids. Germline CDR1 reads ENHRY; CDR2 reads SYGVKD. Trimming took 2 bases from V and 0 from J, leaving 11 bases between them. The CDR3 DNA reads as TGTGCCATCAGTGAGGATGCGGGTAGCTCTGGGGCCAACGTCCTGACTTTC. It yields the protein CAISEDAGSSGANVLTF.

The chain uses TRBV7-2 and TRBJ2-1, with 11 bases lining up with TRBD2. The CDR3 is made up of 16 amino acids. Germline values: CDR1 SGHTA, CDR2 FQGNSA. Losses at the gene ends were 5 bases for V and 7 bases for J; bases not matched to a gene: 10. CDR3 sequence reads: CASSRPGLAGSNEQFF. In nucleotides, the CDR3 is TGTGCCAGCAGCCGCCCAGGACTAGCGGGTTCAAATGAGCAGTTCTTC.

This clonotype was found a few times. CDR3 region: CATSGFDRGSGELFF. The CDR3 coding sequence is TGTGCCACCAGCGGGTTTGACAGGGGATCCGGGGAGCTGTTTTTT. The V gene is TRBV15, the J gene TRBJ2-2, with TRBD1 identical over 8 bases. Germline V gives CDR1 LNHNV, CDR2 YYDKDF (reference sequence). The CDR3 is 15 residues long. Trimming cost V 5 bases and J 6 bases; bases outside gene matches: 8.

CDR3 region: CSARDGKNQNYEQYF. In nucleotides, the CDR3 is TGCAGTGCTAGAGATGGTAAGAACCAGAACTACGAGCAGTACTTC. J is TRBJ2-7 and V is TRBV20-1; D remains ambiguous. The germline V gene encodes CDR1 DFQATT and CDR2 SNEGSKA (reference sequence). The V end was cut by 0 bases, the J end by 3 bases, with 15 bases between. The CDR3 runs 15 residues.

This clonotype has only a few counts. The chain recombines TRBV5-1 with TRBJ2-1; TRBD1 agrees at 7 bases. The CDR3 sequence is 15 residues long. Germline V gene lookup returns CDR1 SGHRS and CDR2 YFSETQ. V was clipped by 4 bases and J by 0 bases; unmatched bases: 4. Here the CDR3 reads CASSRDRSSYNEQFF. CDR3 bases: TGCGCCAGCAGCCGGGACAGATCCTCCTACAATGAGCAGTTCTTC. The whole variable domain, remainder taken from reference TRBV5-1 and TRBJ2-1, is KAGVTQTPRYLIKTRGQQVTLSCSPISGHRSVSWYQQTPGQGLQFLFEYFSETQRNKGNFPGRFSGRQFSNSRSEMNVSTLELGDSALYLCASSRDRSSYNEQFFGPGTRLTVL.

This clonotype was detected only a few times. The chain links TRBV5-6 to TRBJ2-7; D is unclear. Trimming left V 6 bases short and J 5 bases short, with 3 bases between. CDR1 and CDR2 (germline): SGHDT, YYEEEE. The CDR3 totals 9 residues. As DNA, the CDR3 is TGTGCCAGCATCCACGAGCAGTACTTC. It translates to CASIHEQYF.

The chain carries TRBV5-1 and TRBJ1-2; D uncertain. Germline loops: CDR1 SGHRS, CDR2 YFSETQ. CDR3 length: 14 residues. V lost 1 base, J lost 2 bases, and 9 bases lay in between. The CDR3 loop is CASSLYTENYGYTF. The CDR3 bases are TGCGCCAGCAGCTTGTACACAGAGAACTATGGCTACACCTTC.

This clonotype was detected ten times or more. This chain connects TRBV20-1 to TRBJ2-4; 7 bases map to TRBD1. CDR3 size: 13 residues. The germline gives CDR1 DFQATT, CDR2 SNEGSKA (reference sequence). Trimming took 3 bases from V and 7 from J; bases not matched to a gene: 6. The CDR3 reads CSASRGRGNIQYF. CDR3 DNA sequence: TGCAGTGCTAGTAGGGGCAGGGGGAACATTCAGTACTTC.